This T cell receptor (beta chain) was recovered during a study of cytomegalovirus exposure and HLA in healthy donors. General observations from the study: The study listed approximately 160 cytomegalovirus-associated TCR beta chains. Among TCR beta chains of equal frequency, HLA-associated ones were more clonally expanded in a later analysis. Reportedly, fewer N-insertions than the 666-donor mean appeared in an Asian-associated ancestry cluster in a later analysis.

On this clone itself: Its antigen is as yet unknown.

Primers: 60 Vbeta forward and 13 Jbeta reverse. TCRdb keeps only in-frame clones here, not all; method: immunoSEQ multiplex PCR. Found here are 60,000 to 90,000 clones, 60% to 70% of them singletons; the top ten hold roughly 7.2%. Donors counted as nominally healthy when sampled, yet unrecorded immune exposures were likely. The CDR3 is made up of 15 amino acids. V lost 0 bases and J lost 2, with 10 bases in between. The germline V gene has CDR1 SGHTA and CDR2 FQGTGA. The clonotype originates from a man aged 35-49 years in good health and CMV-seropositive. The rearrangement links TRBV7-3 to TRBJ1-1; a possible D gene is TRBD1 (5 bases). The material sequenced was PBMCs. The CDR3 here is CASSLTGQPNTEAFF. CDR3 bases: TGTGCCAGCAGCTTAACGGGGCAGCCTAACACTGAAGCTTTCTTT.